The rows below give T cell receptor beta chains drawn from one sample of a study of blood T cell repertoires in COVID-19. The protocol was immunoSEQ multiplex PCR, while the TCRdb copy is restricted to in-frame clones and leaves out a portion. The sample has approximately 21,000 clones, 86% seen once. Sequenced material: peripheral blood. These receptor sequences come from a human donor with acute or convalescent COVID-19. The donor label of this sample is uncertain. Both conserved end residues are part of each CDR3. D genes are given only for firm matches. Size values are once, few and many counts, or a class for expanded clones, and some rows have none.

V gene	clone size	J gene	D gene	CDR3 DNA	CDR3 protein
TRBV6-1	.	TRBJ2-7	.	TGTGCCAGCAGTGAAGGGGCCGGGCAGTACTTC	CASSEGAGQYF
TRBV4-3	.	TRBJ1-2	.	TGCGCCAGCAGCCAAGATATTGCAGGGGCCTATGGCTACACCTTC	CASSQDIAGAYGYTF
TRBV10-3	.	TRBJ1-1	.	TGTGCCATCGGGGAGGACACTGAAGCTTTCTTT	CAIGEDTEAFF
TRBV6-5	.	TRBJ2-5	.	TGTGCCAGCAGTACCCCCCGACTAGGGAAAGAGACCCAGTACTTC	CASSTPRLGKETQYF
TRBV6-6	.	TRBJ1-5	TRBD1	TGTGCCAGCACCGCGACAGGGAATCAGCCCCAGCATTTT	CASTATGNQPQHF
TRBV6-5	.	TRBJ1-1	.	TGTGCCAGCAGTCAGCAGGGGCCCCGGGAAGCTTTCTTT	CASSQQGPREAFF
TRBV7-3	.	TRBJ2-1	TRBD2	TGTGCCAGCAGCTTACGTAGCGGGGGGCGAAATGAGCAGTTCTTC	CASSLRSGGRNEQFF
TRBV18	few	TRBJ2-7	TRBD2	TGTGCCAGCTCCGGGACTAGCGTTGGCGAGCAGTACTTC	CASSGTSVGEQYF
TRBV30	.	TRBJ2-5	.	TGTGCCTGGAGTGTACAGGAGACCCAGTACTTC	CAWSVQETQYF
TRBV4-1	.	TRBJ1-4	TRBD1	TGCGCCAGCAGCCAAGAAGGGGGCGCCAATGAAAAACTGTTTTTT	CASSQEGGANEKLFF
TRBV19	.	TRBJ2-1	.	TGTGCCAGTAGTATTTCGGGGGCCTACAATGAGCAGTTCTTC	CASSISGAYNEQFF
TRBV3-1/TRBV3-2	.	TRBJ2-5	.	TGTGCCAGCAGCCAAGATTTCCGGAGGGAAGAGACCCAGTACTTC	CASSQDFRREETQYF
TRBV18	.	TRBJ2-5	.	TGTGCCAGCTCACCACCGAGGGATGGTGAGACCCAGTACTTC	CASSPPRDGETQYF
TRBV29-1	.	TRBJ2-1	.	TGCAGCGTTGGCAGGGTCCCCTACAATGAGCAGTTCTTC	CSVGRVPYNEQFF
TRBV5-5	.	TRBJ1-5	TRBD1	TGTGCCAGCAGCCCCACAGGGGGGAAAAGCAATCAGCCCCAGCATTTT	CASSPTGGKSNQPQHF
TRBV7-2	.	TRBJ2-7	.	TGTCCCACCAGCTTAGGGGGGGGGCTCTCCTACGAGCAGTACTTC	CPTSLGGGLSYEQYF
TRBV24-1	.	TRBJ2-1	TRBD1	TGTGCCACCAGTGATTCAGGAACAGGGGGCTCCTACAATGAGCAGTTCTTC	CATSDSGTGGSYNEQFF
TRBV3-1/TRBV3-2	.	TRBJ2-3	TRBD2	TGTGCCAGCAGCCACGGGACTAGCGCAGATACGCAGTATTTT	CASSHGTSADTQYF
TRBV3-1/TRBV3-2	.	TRBJ2-7	.	TGTGCCAGCAGCTACGGACGGGGTGTCTACGAGCAGTACTTC	CASSYGRGVYEQYF
TRBV19	.	TRBJ1-2	.	TGTGCCAGTAGTCAGGGATGGGACTATGGCTACACCTTC	CASSQGWDYGYTF
TRBV7-2	.	TRBJ2-7	.	TGTGCCAGCAGCACTCCTCTGGTCTACGAGCAGTACTTC	CASSTPLVYEQYF
TRBV7-3	.	TRBJ2-1	TRBD2	TGTGCCAGCAGCTTAACGTCTAGCGGGGGCGACAATGAGCAGTTCTTC	CASSLTSSGGDNEQFF
TRBV5-1	.	TRBJ2-1	TRBD2	TGCGCCAGCAGCCCGTATGGCCCCGGGACTAGCGGGGGGCCCTCCTACAATGAGCAGTTCTTC	CASSPYGPGTSGGPSYNEQFF
TRBV19	.	TRBJ2-5	.	TGTGCCAGTAGTATAGGAGGCGGCCAAGAGACCCAGTACTTC	CASSIGGGQETQYF
TRBV5-8	.	TRBJ2-5	TRBD1	TGTGCCAGCAGCCCTGGGACAGGGCACGAAGAGACCCAGTACTTC	CASSPGTGHEETQYF
TRBV7-3	.	TRBJ2-2	.	TGTGCCAGCAGCTTATCGCAGGGCATCCGCCCCACCGGGGAGCTGTTTTTT	CASSLSQGIRPTGELFF
TRBV28	.	TRBJ2-7	TRBD2	TGTGCCAGCAGTACTAGCGGGGGGAATCGCTACGAGCAGTACTTC	CASSTSGGNRYEQYF
TRBV11-2	.	TRBJ2-5	TRBD2	TGTGCCAGCAGCTTAGGGACTAGCGCAGAGACCCAGTACTTC	CASSLGTSAETQYF
TRBV6-6	.	TRBJ2-3	TRBD2	TGTGCCAGCAGTCTGGGACTAGCGGGGGGGTCCACAGATACGCAGTATTTT	CASSLGLAGGSTDTQYF
TRBV29-1	.	TRBJ2-5	.	TGCAGCGTTGAGGCCACAGGTGGGGGGGAGACCCAGTACTTC	CSVEATGGGETQYF
TRBV5-4	once	TRBJ2-5	.	TGTGCCAGCAGCTTGGGGGACTCCCGGACCACTCAAGAGACCCAGTACTTC	CASSLGDSRTTQETQYF
TRBV3-1/TRBV3-2	once	TRBJ1-4	TRBD1	TGTGCCAGCAGCCAGACAGGGGGAAGGGAAAAACTGTTTTTT	CASSQTGGREKLFF
TRBV19	.	TRBJ1-1	.	TGTGCCAGTAGCACGGTCAGATCCGGAGGGAACACTGAAGCTTTCTTT	CASSTVRSGGNTEAFF
TRBV20-1	once	TRBJ1-2	.	TGCAGTGCTAGTGTCGCCAGGGCCTATGGCTACACCTTC	CSASVARAYGYTF
TRBV25-1	.	TRBJ2-5	.	TGTGCCAGCAGTGATCCCCTAAACGGCCAAGAGACCCAGTACTTC	CASSDPLNGQETQYF
TRBV6-5	.	TRBJ2-7	.	TGTGCCAGCAGACTGGCTAGGGGCGAGCAGTACTTC	CASRLARGEQYF
TRBV18	.	TRBJ1-1	TRBD1	TGTGCCAGCTCACCACGCACCCTACAGGGGGTGGACACTGAAGCTTTCTTT	CASSPRTLQGVDTEAFF
TRBV3-1/TRBV3-2	.	TRBJ1-1	TRBD1	TGTGCCAGCAGCCAAACGGGACAGGAGGGATCTGAAGCTTTCTTT	CASSQTGQEGSEAFF
TRBV7-9	.	TRBJ2-1	TRBD1	TGTGCCAGCAGGCCCCAACCGGGACAGGGGGCCGGCCATGAGCAGTTCTTC	CASRPQPGQGAGHEQFF
TRBV19	.	TRBJ1-2	TRBD1	TGTGCCAGTAGTCAGGACAGGGACCCCTATGGCTACACCTTC	CASSQDRDPYGYTF
TRBV5-1	.	TRBJ2-2	.	TGCGCCAGCAGCTTGCTGCAGGCCTGGGCGAACACCGGGGAGCTGTTTTTT	CASSLLQAWANTGELFF
TRBV18	.	TRBJ1-1	TRBD1	TGTGCCAGCTCGGCCGGACAGGGAAGGGGCTCTGAAGCTTTCTTT	CASSAGQGRGSEAFF
TRBV5-8	.	TRBJ2-2	TRBD1	TGTGCCAGCAGCACCGGGACAGGACTACTCACCGGGGAGCTGTTTTTT	CASSTGTGLLTGELFF
TRBV19	.	TRBJ2-2	TRBD1	TGTGCCAGTAGGCTGGACAGGACTGCCGGGGAGCTGTTTTTT	CASRLDRTAGELFF
TRBV19	.	TRBJ2-5	.	TGTGCCAGTACTTTTTTCCGGGAGACCCAGTACTTC	CASTFFRETQYF
TRBV6-1	.	TRBJ2-3	TRBD2	TGTGCCAGCAGTGAAATAGGCGGGAGCAATCCAGATACGCAGTATTTT	CASSEIGGSNPDTQYF
TRBV20-1	.	TRBJ1-5	.	TGCAGTGCTAGTCAGGGAAAGGCAGAACCCCAGCATTTT	CSASQGKAEPQHF
TRBV30	.	TRBJ1-2	.	TGTGCCTCAACGGGGACACCCTATGGCTACACCTTC	CASTGTPYGYTF